This T cell receptor beta chain originates from a study of T cells in Graves' hyperthyroidism and ophthalmopathy. The study, taken as a whole, reports: Peripheral blood also featured most of the thyroid clonotypes expanded above 0.001.

In this sample, this clonotype turned up many times. What it binds is not known. TCR beta CDR3 region amplification was performed from RNA transcripts. First-round RT-PCR of the TCR CDR3 relied on the HTBI primer set. TCRdb re-called the multiplex PCR reads through MiXCR, storing one row per CDR3 protein. The repertoire includes approximately 370,000 distinct CDR3 sequences, about a sixth of them detected once, and roughly 35% sits in the top ten. It was at first hyperthyroidism diagnosis, before any ophthalmopathy symptoms, that the blood sample was taken. The sample consisted of blood. The source of this sequence is a woman in her thirties with Graves' hyperthyroidism that later progressed to Graves' ophthalmopathy.

In DNA form, the CDR3 reads TGTGCCAGCAGGGGAAATAGCAATCAGCCCCAGCATTTT. Translated, it gives CASRGNSNQPQHF. This chain uses TRBV2 with TRBJ1-5; D is ambiguous. The CDR3 has 13 residues. Germline CDR1 reads SNHLY; CDR2 reads FYNNEI. V was shortened by 6 bases and J by 0 bases, with 6 bases between the two germline ends.